Presented here are 24 T cell receptor beta chains from one specimen sequenced in a study of Graves' ophthalmopathy and Graves' hyperthyroidism. The study amplified TCR beta CDR3 regions using RNA transcripts. An opening RT-PCR round employed HTBI primers and preceded a second-round multiplex PCR. One entry per CDR3 protein results from TCRdb running MiXCR on the multiplex PCR reads. The repertoire holds about 24,000 distinct CDR3 sequences, with roughly 50% as singletons. The sequenced sample was peripheral blood. All receptors derive from an adult woman with stable Graves' hyperthyroidism.

The rearrangement links TRBV19 to TRBJ2-1; tentatively, D is TRBD2 (5 bases). The V gene's germline CDR1 is LNHDA and CDR2 SQIVND (reference sequence). Trimming removed 5 bases from V and 7 bases from J, with 18 bases in between. CDR3 length: 15 residues. The CDR3 DNA is TGTGCCAGTAGTTCGGACTCCCTGGGTTGGAATGAGCAGTTCTTC. Translation: CASSSDSLGWNEQFF.

This clonotype was observed once. The junction shows a germline mismatch at one end, possibly a read error. The chain joins TRBV5-1 to TRBJ2-5; D might be TRBD1 (6 bases). The length of the CDR3 is 13 residues. Germline CDR1 reads SGHRS; CDR2 reads YFSETQ. The CDR3 DNA sequence: TGCTCCAGCGGCTCTGGACAGAAAGAGACCCAGTACTTC. Its translation is CSSGSGQKETQYF.

This rearrangement joins TRBV10-2 to TRBJ2-3; 10 bases are a match to TRBD2. This CDR3 is 15 amino acids long. Germline assignment: CDR1 WSHSY and CDR2 SAAADI. Trimming cost V 6 bases and J 2 bases; bases outside gene matches: 5. For the CDR3, the DNA is TGCGCCAGCAGAAGGCTAGCGGGAGACACAGATACGCAGTATTTT. Protein: CASRRLAGDTDTQYF.

The chain uses TRBV5-4 and TRBJ2-1; 8 bases agree with TRBD2. The CDR3 covers 13 residues. Germline lookup yields CDR1 SGHNT and CDR2 YYREEE (reference sequence). J was trimmed by 9 bases and V by 5 bases; bases with no gene match: 7. The CDR3 sequence: CASREREIREQFF. As DNA, the CDR3 is TGTGCCAGCAGGGAGCGGGAGATCCGTGAGCAGTTCTTC. Full variable domain (remainder filled in from reference TRBV5-4 and TRBJ2-1): ETGVTQSPTHLIKTRGQQVTLRCSSQSGHNTVSWYQQALGQGPQFIFQYYREEENGRGNFPPRFSGLQFPNYSSELNVNALELDDSALYLCASREREIREQFFGPGTRLTVL.

DNA of the CDR3: TGTGCCAGCAGCGAGGGGGGAGATACGCAGTATTTT. The encoded protein is CASSEGGDTQYF. The chain employs TRBV7-9 and TRBJ2-3, with D possibly being TRBD1 or TRBD2 (6 bases each). CDR3 length: 12 amino acids. Germline-derived CDR1 and CDR2 are SEHNR and FQNEAQ (reference sequence). Trimming took 5 bases from V and 5 from J, leaving 8 bases between them.

The V and J genes are TRBV29-1 and TRBJ2-1; TRBD2 agrees at 7 bases. Germline loops: CDR1 SQVTM, CDR2 ANQGSEA. The J segment lost 9 bases and the V segment lost 2 bases, leaving 7 bases of the junction unmatched. The CDR3 runs 13 residues. CDR3 sequence reads: CSVEKGGRGEQFF. CDR3 bases: TGCAGCGTTGAAAAGGGCGGGAGAGGTGAGCAGTTCTTC.

CDR3 residues: CASSWTGTGGLSSYEQYF. CDR3 nucleotides: TGTGCCAGCAGTTGGACCGGGACAGGGGGCCTGAGCTCCTACGAGCAGTACTTC. The chain recombines TRBV6-6 with TRBJ2-7; 12 nucleotides agree with TRBD1. The trim removed 4 bases at V and 0 bases at J, leaving 10 bases unmatched. The CDR3 has 18 residues. Per germline, CDR1 MNHNY and CDR2 SVGAGI (reference sequence).

This clonotype showed up many times. The CDR3 DNA reads as TGTGCCAGCAGCGCATCCTACGAGCAGTACTTC. Protein: CASSASYEQYF. The V and J genes are TRBV5-8 and TRBJ2-7; D remains unclear. V was pared by 4 bases and J by 1 base, with 3 bases between. Germline CDR1 reads SGHTS; CDR2 reads YDEGEE. The CDR3 runs to 11 residues. The whole variable domain, filled in from reference TRBV5-8 and TRBJ2-7, reads EAGVTQSPTHLIKTRGQQATLRCSPISGHTSVYWYQQALGLGLQFLLWYDEGEERNRGNFPPRFSGRQFPNYSSELNVNALELEDSALYLCASSASYEQYFGPGTRLTVT.

By its share, this clonotype is medium-sized. The rearrangement joins TRBV20-1 to TRBJ1-2; D unclear. Germline assignment: CDR1 DFQATT and CDR2 SNEGSKA (reference sequence). The CDR3 runs to 12 residues. Trimming pared 2 bases from V and 5 bases from J, leaving 9 bases between. CDR3 DNA sequence: TGCAGTGCTAGACCACGGGGTTATGGCTACACCTTC. Translating gives CSARPRGYGYTF.

This sequence joins TRBV20-1 and TRBJ2-5; 7 nucleotides match TRBD2. The V segment lost 5 bases and the J segment 0 bases; nucleotides outside the gene matches: 6. The CDR3 runs 14 residues. Per the germline V gene, CDR1 is DFQATT and CDR2 is SNEGSKA (reference sequence). The CDR3 loop reads CSAETRGDQETQYF. CDR3 in DNA: TGCAGTGCTGAGACCCGGGGGGACCAAGAGACCCAGTACTTC.

This clonotype is medium-sized in the sample. J is TRBJ1-2 and V is TRBV20-1; D gene unclear. From germline, CDR1 is DFQATT and CDR2 SNEGSKA (reference sequence). V was trimmed by 6 bases and J by 5 bases, leaving 7 bases between them. This CDR3 spans 10 amino acids. DNA of the CDR3: TGCAGTGCCGTGAAGTATGGCTACACCTTC. Its translation is CSAVKYGYTF.

This chain links TRBV20-1 with TRBJ2-7, with 7 bases identical to TRBD1. Germline lookup yields CDR1 DFQATT and CDR2 SNEGSKA (reference sequence). Losses at the gene ends were 1 base for V and 3 bases for J; bases not matched to a gene: 3. The CDR3 has 13 amino acids. CDR3 loop: CSARGQGNYEQYF. The CDR3 nucleotides are TGCAGTGCTAGAGGACAGGGAAACTACGAGCAGTACTTC.

Here the CDR3 DNA reads TGTGCCAGCAGCCGGGAATGGCCTAGCACAGATACGCAGTTCTTC. Translating gives CASSREWPSTDTQFF. The chain joins TRBV5-4 to TRBJ2-1; maybe TRBD2 (5 bases). The germline CDR1 and CDR2 sequences are SGHNT and YYREEE (reference sequence). V shed 4 bases and J shed 12 bases, with 23 bases lying between them. This CDR3 spans 15 amino acids.

This clonotype has at least ten counts. This could be a read error, since a much larger clone is one nucleotide away. This sequence joins TRBV5-1 and TRBJ2-7, with TRBD1 matching 7 bases. The CDR3 runs 16 residues. With V trimmed by 0 bases and J by 2 bases, 8 bases remained unmatched. The germline CDR1 and CDR2 sequences are SGHRS and YFSETQ. CDR3 sequence reads: CASSLGHRDSAYEQYF. CDR3 nucleotides: TGCGCCAGCAGCTTGGGCCACCGGGACAGCGCCTACGAGCAGTACTTC.

This clonotype was observed at least ten times. The chain has TRBV6-5 and TRBJ2-7; 11 nucleotides match TRBD1. V gave up 2 bases and J gave up 5 bases; unmatched junction bases: 5. The V gene's germline CDR1 is MNHEY and CDR2 SVGAGI. The CDR3 runs to 15 residues. CDR3 DNA: TGTGCCAGCAGTTACACGGGACAGGGGGTTGACGAGCAGTACTTC. It translates to CASSYTGQGVDEQYF.

The chain joins TRBV7-9 to TRBJ2-7; D may be TRBD1 (6 bases). This CDR3 comprises 19 residues. V shed 1 base and J shed 6 bases, with 28 bases lying between them. Looked up from germline, CDR1 is SEHNR and CDR2 is FQNEAQ (reference sequence). CDR3 loop: CASSLVQGSHSPYWSEQYF. CDR3 DNA: TGTGCCAGCAGCTTAGTTCAGGGGTCCCACTCCCCCTACTGGAGCGAGCAGTACTTC.

This clonotype showed up many times. The V call is TRBV20-1, the J call TRBJ2-5; no reliable D call. The V gene lost 6 bases and the J gene lost 5 bases, with 19 bases spanning the gap. Germline CDR1 DFQATT, CDR2 SNEGSKA (reference sequence). The CDR3 sequence is 14 residues long. CDR3 amino acids: CSAVDIGFAETQYF. For the CDR3, the DNA is TGCAGTGCAGTCGACATAGGCTTTGCGGAGACCCAGTACTTC.

This sequence joins TRBV6-4 and TRBJ2-3; 8 bases are shared with TRBD2. Germline CDR1 and CDR2: MRHNA and SNTAGT. Trimming removed 3 bases from V and 11 bases from J; junction bases left unmatched: 13. The length of the CDR3 is 15 residues. DNA of the CDR3: TGTGCCAGCAGTGAAGGTAGCGGGGACTCCAATGAGCAGTATTTT. The encoded protein is CASSEGSGDSNEQYF.

The V and J genes are TRBV6-1 and TRBJ1-1; D is unclear. This CDR3 has 13 amino acids. V was cut by 3 bases and J by 8 bases, with 13 bases left in between. Looked up from germline, CDR1 is MNHNS and CDR2 is SASEGT. CDR3 amino acids: CASSEDEKAEAFF. Here the CDR3 DNA reads TGTGCCAGCAGTGAGGATGAGAAGGCGGAAGCTTTCTTT.

Turning to this clonotype: Just one base apart from a much larger clone, this may be a read error. The conserved phenylalanine or tryptophan normally closing the CDR3 is absent here, so this likely arose from a read error. The chain couples TRBV5-8 to TRBJ2-7; TRBD1 agrees at 7 bases. This CDR3 has 15 amino acids. Germline V gene data show CDR1 as SGHTS and CDR2 as YDEGEE. Germline trimming cut 4 bases from V and 6 bases from J; bases unmatched to any gene: 13. The CDR3: CASSHPRQGAFEQYS. In nucleotides, the CDR3 is TGTGCCAGCAGCCACCCCCGACAGGGAGCTTTCGAGCAGTACTCC.

Comments on this clonotype: Lacking the conserved final phenylalanine or tryptophan, this CDR3 likely reflects a read error. The DNA is omitted, as the CDR3 cannot be located on it reliably, and the CDR3 follows TCRdb's listing. The V gene is TRBV6-5, the J gene TRBJ1-1; TRBD1, the D gene given by the table, was not confirmed from the DNA. Inclusive of both ends, the CDR3 amounts to 10 amino acids. The V gene's germline CDR1 is MNHEY and CDR2 SVGAGI. Here the CDR3 reads CASSLGQPFS.

In the case of this clonotype: One end of the junction is discordant with germline, which a read error may explain. The chain links TRBV12-3 or TRBV12-4 to TRBJ2-7, with D maybe TRBD2 (6 bases). This CDR3 comprises 12 residues. The CDR3 region has the DNA TGCGCCGGCTCGAACCTGGGGGGTGGTACGTACTTC. Encoded protein: CAGSNLGGGTYF.

The CDR3 sequence is CASSLRPTGSSTETQYF. In DNA form, the CDR3 reads TGTGCCAGCAGCTTAAGGCCGACAGGGTCTAGCACAGAGACCCAGTACTTC. V and J are TRBV11-1 and TRBJ2-5; 7 bases are a match to TRBD1. The CDR3 length is 17 residues. In germline, CDR1 is SGHAT, CDR2 FQDESV (reference sequence). The ends lost 2 bases at V and 4 bases at J; junction bases unmatched: 13.

The chain combines TRBV5-6 with TRBJ2-5; D not certain. Germline V gives CDR1 SGHDT, CDR2 YYEEEE. V was pared by 5 bases and J by 5 bases, with 16 bases between. CDR3 length: 14 amino acids. CDR3 coding DNA: TGTGCCAGCAGGCCCTTAGGGAACTTGGAGACCCAGTACTTC. Translating gives CASRPLGNLETQYF. The variable domain in full, with the rest retrieved from reference TRBV5-6 and TRBJ2-5, is DAGVTQSPTHLIKTRGQQVTLRCSPKSGHDTVSWYQQALGQGPQFIFQYYEEEERQRGNFPDRFSGHQFPNYSSELNVNALLLGDSALYLCASRPLGNLETQYFGPGTRLLVL.